There are a few counts of the clone carrying this T cell receptor beta chain. The sample belongs to a study of Ad26.COV2.S vaccination and SARS-CoV-2 variants. Only in-frame clones appear in the TCRdb table, and some are missing; sequencing was by immunoSEQ multiplex PCR. The repertoire includes fewer than 600,000 clones, approximately 90% of them detected once, and about 1.7% sits in the top ten. V was pared by 5 bases and J by 6 bases, with 17 bases between. This CDR3 comprises 15 residues. Germline values: CDR1 SGHVS, CDR2 FQNEAQ. Treatment indicated: around 19 received Ad26.COV2.S at low or high dose, single or two shots; 5 received placebo; per-sample allocation not given. Specimen acquisition occurred on day 63 following the initial vaccine or placebo injection.

Sequences were derived from peripheral blood, sampled in a trial of Ad26.COV2.S vaccine versus placebo. This sequence joins TRBV7-8 and TRBJ1-5, with D possibly being TRBD1 (6 bases). This TCR came from a person between 18 and 65 years old who received the Ad26.COV2.S COVID-19 vaccine or a placebo. The CDR3 nucleotides are TGTGCCAGCAGCCGCCTTGGGGGGGGGCCTCAGCCCCAGCATTTT. Encoded protein: CASSRLGGGPQPQHF.